The 12 T cell receptor beta chains reported below all come from one sample, sequenced in a study of blood T cell repertoires in COVID-19. The data were produced by immunoSEQ multiplex PCR, yet TCRdb's version contains in-frame clones alone and is incomplete. The sample has 80,000 to 85,000 clones, under 90% seen once. The sequencing sample was made of peripheral blood. All receptors derive from a human donor in a cohort sampled during active COVID-19.

The chain joins TRBV2 to TRBJ1-3, with a tentative D call TRBD1 (6 bases). CDR1 SNHLY and CDR2 FYNNEI come from the germline V gene. V was trimmed by 4 bases and J by 8 bases, leaving 12 bases between them. This CDR3 comprises 13 residues. CDR3: CASSGGGQYTIYF. The CDR3 bases are TGTGCCAGCAGTGGTGGGGGACAATACACCATATATTTT. Supplemented by reference TRBV2 and TRBJ1-3, the full variable domain reads EPEVTQTPSHQVTQMGQEVILRCVPISNHLYFYWYRQILGQKVEFLVSFYNNEISEKSEIFDDQFSVERPDGSNFTLKIRSTKLEDSAMYFCASSGGGQYTIYFGEGSWLTVV.

This clone was found a few times. J is TRBJ1-1 and V is TRBV14, with no clear D. Germline V gene sequence: CDR1 SGHDN, CDR2 FVKESK. The CDR3 contains 13 residues. The V gene lost 7 bases and the J gene lost 4 bases, with 13 bases spanning the gap. The CDR3 nucleotides are TGTGCCAGCAAGCTTTGGAGTGGCACTGAAGCTTTCTTT. As protein: CASKLWSGTEAFF.

The chain is built from TRBV9 and TRBJ1-2, with D perhaps matching TRBD1 (5 bases). V shed 0 bases and J shed 0 bases, with 9 bases lying between them. This CDR3 contains 15 residues. Germline assignment: CDR1 SGDLS and CDR2 YYNGEE. The CDR3 nucleotides are TGTGCCAGCAGCGTAGGACAGCTCCCTAACTATGGCTACACCTTC. This sequence encodes CASSVGQLPNYGYTF.

V gene TRBV10-3 combines with J gene TRBJ1-1, with no clear D. The V gene's germline CDR1 is ENHRY and CDR2 SYGVKD. The CDR3 consists of 13 residues. V was cut by 10 bases and J by 4 bases, with 16 bases left in between. CDR3 DNA sequence: TGTGCCAGTGCGACGGAGAGTGTCACTGAAGCTTTCTTT. Residues: CASATESVTEAFF.

The gene calls are TRBV28 and TRBJ1-2; a weak D match, TRBD1 (6 bases). This CDR3 contains 12 residues. Trimming stripped 6 bases from V and 1 base from J, with 6 bases between. Germline loops: CDR1 MDHEN, CDR2 SYDVKM. The CDR3 region has the DNA TGTGCCAGCAGACAGGGTAACTATGGCTACACCTTC. Protein: CASRQGNYGYTF.

The chain couples TRBV28 to TRBJ1-5; TRBD1 matches at 9 bases. The CDR3 has 14 residues. CDR1 and CDR2 (germline): MDHEN, SYDVKM. J gave up 5 bases and V 7 bases, and 6 bases lay outside the gene matches. CDR3 nucleotide sequence: TGTGCCAGCATACCGGGACAGGGTCATCAGCCCCAGCATTTT. Its translation: CASIPGQGHQPQHF. Complete variable domain (other parts from reference TRBV28 and TRBJ1-5): DVKVTQSSRYLVKRTGEKVFLECVQDMDHENMFWYRQDPGLGLRLIYFSYDVKMKEKGDIPEGYSVSREKKERFSLILESASTNQTSMYLCASIPGQGHQPQHFGDGTRLSIL.

V and J are TRBV5-1 and TRBJ1-3; a possible D gene is TRBD1 (6 bases). The CDR3 is made up of 16 amino acids. Germline CDR1 reads SGHRS; CDR2 reads YFSETQ. V lost 3 bases, J lost 0 bases, and 13 bases lay in between. The CDR3: CASSSGQPGSGNTIYF. The CDR3 DNA reads TGCGCCAGCAGCTCGGGACAACCGGGCTCTGGAAACACCATATATTTT.

The chain carries TRBV2 and TRBJ1-5, with D hard to call. Per the germline V gene, CDR1 is SNHLY and CDR2 is FYNNEI. The ends were cut back, 2 bases at V and 0 bases at J, with 5 bases in the middle. The CDR3 length is 14 residues. The CDR3 DNA sequence: TGTGCCAGCAGTGAATATCGTAGCAATCAGCCCCAGCATTTT. Protein sequence: CASSEYRSNQPQHF.

The CDR3 sequence is CASSPGQGVYEQYF. The CDR3 DNA reads as TGCGCCAGCAGCCCCGGACAGGGCGTCTACGAGCAGTACTTC. This chain joins TRBV5-1 and TRBJ2-7; 8 bases agree with TRBD1. CDR3 length: 14 amino acids. Germline trimming cut 4 bases from V and 3 bases from J; bases unmatched to any gene: 6. In germline, CDR1 is SGHRS, CDR2 YFSETQ.

The genes are TRBV2 and TRBJ2-3, with TRBD1 matching over 8 bases. This CDR3 comprises 14 residues. The trim removed 3 bases at V and 4 bases at J, leaving 3 bases unmatched. The germline V gene has CDR1 SNHLY and CDR2 FYNNEI. The CDR3 DNA is TGTGCCAGCAGTGATGGCAGGGGGCCAGATACGCAGTATTTT. As protein: CASSDGRGPDTQYF.

The chain couples TRBV23-1 to TRBJ1-5; D is possibly TRBD1 (6 bases). TRBV23-1 belongs to the ORF category, with a function that is uncertain. V was trimmed by 8 bases and J by 3 bases, leaving 14 bases between them. The CDR3 sequence is 14 residues long. CDR3 sequence: CASSRGGPNQPQHF. The CDR3 region has the DNA TGCGCCAGCTCTCGGGGGGGGCCCAATCAGCCCCAGCATTTT.

The V gene is TRBV7-2, the J gene TRBJ2-3; 9 bases fit TRBD2. Per germline, CDR1 SGHTA and CDR2 FQGNSA. CDR3 length equals 14 residues. With V trimmed by 5 bases and J by 4 bases, 4 bases remained unmatched. CDR3: CASSTGLAADTQYF. For the CDR3, the DNA is TGTGCCAGCAGCACGGGACTAGCAGCAGATACGCAGTATTTT.